These T cell receptor beta chains were read from a single sample in a study of OX40 agonist ivuxolimab in advanced cancers. The assay was immunoSEQ multiplex PCR, and TCRdb's table has in-frame clones only and misses some. This sample has approximately 41,000 clones, with 87% found just once. The sample consisted of CD4+ or CD8+ T cells sorted from blood, taken in a trial of the OX40 agonist ivuxolimab. The receptors come from an adult with an advanced solid tumor such as melanoma, head and neck, liver or kidney cancer. CDR3s include the opening cysteine and the closing phenylalanine or tryptophan. Each record gives: J gene, clone size, V gene, D gene, CDR3 DNA, CDR3 protein. D genes are given only for firm matches. Some rows have no size entry. The others give once, few or many, or a class for an expanded clone.

>TRBJ2-7|-|TRBV7-9|-
TGTGCCAGCAGCTCTCCCCCCGGGGCAATCTCCTACGAGCAGTACTTC
CASSSPPGAISYEQYF
>TRBJ2-1|few|TRBV7-2|TRBD1
TGTGCCAGCAGTCCGAACCCAGGGGGCTACAATGAGCAGTTCTTC
CASSPNPGGYNEQFF
>TRBJ1-1|-|TRBV7-8|-
TGTGCCAGCAGCTTAACCTGGAACACTGAAGCTTTCTTT
CASSLTWNTEAFF
>TRBJ2-2|-|TRBV7-9|TRBD2
TGTGCCAGCAGACCAACTAGCGGGGGCGAAGCGAACACCGGGGAGCTGTTTTTT
CASRPTSGGEANTGELFF
>TRBJ2-3|-|TRBV5-4|-
TGTGCCAGCAGCTTGAGGTCAAGCACAGATACGCAGTATTTT
CASSLRSSTDTQYF
>TRBJ2-7|-|TRBV5-4|-
TGTGCCAGCAGCTTGGCAGGGGGGGCTTACGAGCAGTACTTC
CASSLAGGAYEQYF
>TRBJ2-2|once|TRBV7-6|-
TGTGCCAGCAGCTTAGAATCAGGGTACGCCGGGGAGCTGTTTTTT
CASSLESGYAGELFF
>TRBJ2-3|-|TRBV11-2|TRBD2
TGTGCCAGCGGGGGGGGTAATACGCAGTATTTT
CASGGGNTQYF
>TRBJ2-3|-|TRBV5-4|-
TGTGCCAGCAGCCCGACCCGTTACACAGATACGCAGTATTTT
CASSPTRYTDTQYF
>TRBJ1-3|-|TRBV6-5|-
TGTGCCAGCAGAAGCTCTGGAAACACCATATATTTT
CASRSSGNTIYF
>TRBJ1-2|-|TRBV27|-
TGTGCCAGCAGTTTTGACAGCCAGTCTGGCTACACCTTC
CASSFDSQSGYTF
>TRBJ2-3|-|TRBV19|TRBD2
TGTGCCAGTAGTCTTCTAGCGGGAGGAACAGATACGCAGTATTTT
CASSLLAGGTDTQYF
>TRBJ1-3|-|TRBV23-1|-
TGCGCCAGCAGTCCCCCGGGGTTCGACAGCTCTGGAAACACCATATATTTT
CASSPPGFDSSGNTIYF
>TRBJ2-2|-|TRBV5-4|-
TGTGCCAGCAGCTTGATTAGTGCGACGGTGACCGGGGAGCTGTTTTTT
CASSLISATVTGELFF
>TRBJ1-2|-|TRBV7-8|TRBD1
TGTGCCAGCAGCCGGACAGGGAATTATGGCTACACCTTC
CASSRTGNYGYTF
>TRBJ2-7|-|TRBV4-2|-
TGTGCCAGCAGCCAAGAGACTGGGTGGGGTGAGCAGTACTTC
CASSQETGWGEQYF
>TRBJ1-6|medium-sized|TRBV5-1|TRBD1
TGCGCCAGCAGCTTGGCACACGGACAGGGTTCACCCCTCCACTTT
CASSLAHGQGSPLHF
>TRBJ2-1|-|TRBV15|TRBD1
TGTGCCACCAGCAGAGATCTAGGACAGGGAACCTTCGGTGAGCAGTTCTTC
CATSRDLGQGTFGEQFF
>TRBJ2-3|-|TRBV6-4|TRBD2
TGTGCCAGCAGTCCGGGACTAGCGGATACGCAGTATTTT
CASSPGLADTQYF
>TRBJ1-4|-|TRBV4-1|-
TGCGCCAGCAGCCAAGGGCCCGACAGGCTGAATGAAAAACTGTTTTTT
CASSQGPDRLNEKLFF
>TRBJ2-1|-|TRBV9|-
TGTGCCAGCAGCGTAGAAGGGAGGCCAGGGAATGAGCAGTTCTTC
CASSVEGRPGNEQFF
>TRBJ1-1|many|TRBV9|TRBD1
TGTGCCAGCAGCGTAGTGTCAGGGGGCTCTGAAGCTTTCTTT
CASSVVSGGSEAFF
>TRBJ2-7|-|TRBV4-1|TRBD2
TGCGCCAGCAGTCTACGGGGGGGCGACGAGCAGTACTTC
CASSLRGGDEQYF
>TRBJ2-7|-|TRBV19|-
TGTGCCAGTAGTATAGGGGCTAGCGTCGTTAACGAGCAGTACTTC
CASSIGASVVNEQYF
>TRBJ2-5|-|TRBV9|TRBD2
TGTGCCAGCAGCGTAGGAGGACTAGCGGGACAAGAGACCCAGTACTTC
CASSVGGLAGQETQYF
>TRBJ2-2|-|TRBV7-9|-
TGTGCCAGCAGCTTAGCGGTGGCGGACACCGGGGAGCTGTTTTTT
CASSLAVADTGELFF
>TRBJ2-1|-|TRBV7-9|-
TGTGCCAGCAGCTTATTGGCTGGGGGATACAATGAGCAGTTCTTC
CASSLLAGGYNEQFF
>TRBJ1-3|-|TRBV6-6|-
TGTGCCAGCAGTTCCGGCGGCTCTGGAAACACCATATATTTT
CASSSGGSGNTIYF
>TRBJ1-4|few|TRBV23-1|-
TGCGCCAGCATTCCGAGGAAACAGGGTTGTGAAAAACTGTTTTTT
CASIPRKQGCEKLFF
>TRBJ2-4|-|TRBV2|-
TGTGCCAGCAGTGACATCTTAGCCAAAAACATTCAGTACTTC
CASSDILAKNIQYF
>TRBJ2-5|-|TRBV7-8|TRBD1
TGTGCCAGCAGCCCGGGACAGGGGGCCTCAGAGACCCAGTACTTC
CASSPGQGASETQYF
>TRBJ2-1|-|TRBV6-5|-
TGTGCCAGCAGTTACTCGATGGGACGAGATGACAATGAGCAGTTCTTC
CASSYSMGRDDNEQFF
>TRBJ2-7|many|TRBV15|-
TGTGCCACCAGCCAGGGACTTACCTACGAGCAGTACTTC
CATSQGLTYEQYF
>TRBJ2-3|-|TRBV10-3|TRBD2
TGTGCCATCAGGGGACTAGCGGGAGGGCAAGATACGCAGTATTTT
CAIRGLAGGQDTQYF
>TRBJ1-4|-|TRBV2|-
TGTGCCAGCAGCGCACTCACCGGGCGTAATGAAAAACTGTTTTTT
CASSALTGRNEKLFF
>TRBJ2-3|-|TRBV6-5|TRBD2
TGTGCCAGCAGTTACTCGGTAGCGGGAGGCACAGATACGCAGTATTTT
CASSYSVAGGTDTQYF
>TRBJ2-1|-|TRBV19|TRBD2
TGTGCCAGTAGTATAGGGGGGAGGGATATACACTACAATGAGCAGTTCTTC
CASSIGGRDIHYNEQFF
>TRBJ1-2|-|TRBV29-1|-
TGCAGCGCCTTGAAAGAGGACAGTCGGGGCTACACCTTC
CSALKEDSRGYTF
>TRBJ2-7|-|TRBV6-5|TRBD1
TGTGCCAGCAGTTACCGGACAGGAATCTCCTCCTACGAGCAGTACTTC
CASSYRTGISSYEQYF
>TRBJ2-3|-|TRBV6-6|-
TGTGCCAGCAGTTATGGTCAGACTAGCACAGATACGCAGTATTTT
CASSYGQTSTDTQYF
>TRBJ2-5|-|TRBV2|TRBD1
TGTGCCAGCAGTCGGACAGGGGGCAGGGAGACCCAGTACTTC
CASSRTGGRETQYF
>TRBJ2-1|-|TRBV19|TRBD2
TGTGCCAGTAGTTTTCAACCTGGGACTAGCAGTTACAATGAGCAGTTCTTC
CASSFQPGTSSYNEQFF
>TRBJ1-1|-|TRBV28|-
TGTGCCAGCAGTTACAGGAACACTGAAGCTTTCTTT
CASSYRNTEAFF
>TRBJ1-1|-|TRBV7-6|TRBD1
TGTGCCAGCAGCTGGGGACAGGGGAGCACTGAAGCTTTCTTT
CASSWGQGSTEAFF
>TRBJ1-4|-|TRBV6-1|-
TGTGCCAGCAGTGATGGCAGGGGATGGGAAAAACTGTTTTTT
CASSDGRGWEKLFF
>TRBJ2-5|once|TRBV5-1|TRBD2
TGCGCCAGCAGCCCCGGGACTAGAGGGGCGCAAGAGACCCAGTACTTC
CASSPGTRGAQETQYF
>TRBJ1-5|-|TRBV5-3|-
TGTGCCAGAAGCTACCGGGACTCGGATTTCCAGCCCCAGCATTTT
CARSYRDSDFQPQHF
>TRBJ1-2|-|TRBV2|TRBD1
TGTGCCAGCAGAGAGGACAGGGTCGATGGCTACACCTTC
CASREDRVDGYTF
>TRBJ1-2|-|TRBV5-1|TRBD1
TGCGCCAGCAGCTTGAGAGACAGGGGGCCCAGCTATGGCTACACCTTC
CASSLRDRGPSYGYTF
>TRBJ2-7|-|TRBV13|-
TGTGCCAGCAGGACGGAAGGTCCCTACGAGCAGTACTTC
CASRTEGPYEQYF
>TRBJ2-7|few|TRBV7-9|-
TGTGCCAGCAGCCAAACGAGGGAGCAGTACTTC
CASSQTREQYF
>TRBJ1-4|-|TRBV28|-
TGTGCCAGCAGTCACGATACAACTAATGAAAAACTGTTTTTT
CASSHDTTNEKLFF
>TRBJ2-3|-|TRBV10-2|-
TGCGCCAGCAGTGAGACTAGCCCCCCAGATACGCAGTATTTT
CASSETSPPDTQYF
>TRBJ2-3|-|TRBV11-2|-
TGTGCCAGCAGTATTAATTCAGATACGCAGTATTTT
CASSINSDTQYF
>TRBJ1-2|-|TRBV19|-
TGTGCCAGTAGATCCCCCCTTAGGGGTAACTATGGCTACACCTTC
CASRSPLRGNYGYTF
>TRBJ1-2|once|TRBV5-4|-
TGTGCCAGCAGCTTGGCAGGTTACGGCTACACCTTC
CASSLAGYGYTF
>TRBJ2-7|-|TRBV28|-
TGTGCCAGCAGTTTGTGGGGGGGCAGCTCCTACGAGCAGTACTTC
CASSLWGGSSYEQYF
>TRBJ2-3|-|TRBV2|-
TGTGCCAGCAGTGAAGTCTCCACAGATACGCAGTATTTT
CASSEVSTDTQYF
>TRBJ2-7|-|TRBV19|-
TGTGCCAGTAGTATAGACAGGGAACGGCTATCCTACGAGCAGTACTTC
CASSIDRERLSYEQYF